The clone carrying this T cell receptor (beta chain) was picked up many times. Its antigen remains unknown. Time point specified: patch test 2, 6 weeks after DPC sensitization. The treatment: therapeutic diphenylcyclopropenone sensitization with weekly scalp DPC. This sample was included in a study of human T cells and chemical hapten exposure. Study-wide findings and caveats: DPC sensitization did not alter TCRs above 1 in 1000 frequency.

In TCRdb, the RACE reads were re-called with MiXCR into one record per CDR3 protein. The table lists around 69,000 distinct CDR3 sequences, 8.5% of them singletons, with around 3.6% in the top ten. The receptor was isolated from a woman between 45 and 65 years old with alopecia areata. Some clones in this sample may be carry-over from other donors' samples. The sequenced sample was whole blood, obtained in connection with sensitization to the hapten diphenylcyclopropenone (DPC).

This CDR3 is CASSQYSGLAGGGTDTQYF. In nucleotides, the CDR3 is TGTGCCAGCAGCCAATACTCTGGACTAGCGGGAGGAGGCACAGATACGCAGTATTTT. V and J are TRBV4-2 and TRBJ2-3; 14 nucleotides agree with TRBD2. Germline values: CDR1 LGHNA, CDR2 YNFKEQ. Trimming took 2 bases from V and 1 from J; bases not matched to a gene: 8. This CDR3 is 19 amino acids long.